The 16 T cell receptor beta chains below come from one sample, sequenced in a study of post-analysis software for immune sequencing data. Findings and caveats of the study: Five or six TRBV segments were significantly more frequent in patients than in controls. TRBV5-6, TRBV5-1 and TRBV20-1 were among these segments.

Included in the TCR beta cDNA libraries were unique molecular identifiers. TCRdb reprocessed the PCR reads with MiXCR, giving one entry per CDR3 protein. This table holds roughly 870,000 distinct CDR3 sequences, around 53% found once. Which antigens these TCRs recognize remains unknown. The sequencing sample was made of blood. Source of these receptors: a girl aged 10 to 17 with multiple sclerosis.

The chain carries TRBV7-2 and TRBJ2-7; possible D gene TRBD2, 5 bases. The J call could be wrong; TRBJ2-1 is a better fit for the DNA end. The CDR3 has 16 amino acids. Germline CDR1 reads SGHTA; CDR2 reads FQGNSA. DNA for the CDR3: TGTGCCAGCAGCTTAGCGCAGACTATAATTCGCAATGAGCAGTTCTTC. Translating gives CASSLAQTIIRNEQFF.

V is TRBV2 and J is TRBJ1-2; a possible D gene is TRBD1 (5 bases). Trimming pared 5 bases from V and 8 bases from J, leaving 15 bases between. CDR3 size: 13 residues. Germline V gives CDR1 SNHLY, CDR2 FYNNEI. As DNA, the CDR3 is TGTGCCAGCAGTCCGGGACTTTTAGGGGGCTACACCTTC. Translated, it gives CASSPGLLGGYTF.

This clonotype was picked up a small number of times. Sequence at one end of the junction differs from germline and may be a read error. V and J are TRBV15 and TRBJ2-4; D perhaps matches TRBD2 (6 bases). The CDR3 length is 15 residues. Germline V gene data show CDR1 as LNHNV and CDR2 as YYDKDF (reference sequence). This CDR3 is CATSGVILARNIQYF. In DNA, the CDR3 is TGTGCCACCAGCGGGGTCATACTAGCCAGAAACATTCAGTACTTC.

The chain has TRBV5-1 and TRBJ2-1; 11 bases map to TRBD2. The CDR3 is made up of 17 amino acids. Germline V gene data show CDR1 as SGHRS and CDR2 as YFSETQ. V lost 0 bases to trimming and J lost 6 bases; unmatched junction nucleotides: 8. The CDR3 DNA is TGCGCCAGCAGCTTGGTGGCTAGCGGGAGGATTAGCAATGAGCAGTTCTTC. It codes for CASSLVASGRISNEQFF.

This chain uses TRBV6-1 with TRBJ2-7; 7 nucleotides align to TRBD2. The germline V gene encodes CDR1 MNHNS and CDR2 SASEGT. The CDR3 is made up of 15 amino acids. CDR3 DNA sequence: TGTGTCACCGACCGGGAGGCCGCGAGCTCCTACGAGCAGTACTTC. Translated, it gives CVTDREAASSYEQYF.

This clonotype has only a few counts. The chain employs TRBV9 and TRBJ2-5, with 7 bases aligning to TRBD2. The germline V gene encodes CDR1 SGDLS and CDR2 YYNGEE. The length of the CDR3 is 17 residues. The J segment lost 5 bases and the V segment lost 0 bases, leaving 13 bases of the junction unmatched. The CDR3 is CASSVAGTGGLGETQYF. CDR3 DNA sequence: TGTGCCAGCAGCGTAGCTGGGACGGGGGGATTGGGGGAGACCCAGTACTTC. Together with reference TRBV9 and TRBJ2-5, the CDR3 gives the full variable domain: DSGVTQTPKHLITATGQRVTLRCSPRSGDLSVYWYQQSLDQGLQFLIQYYNGEERAKGNILERFSAQQFPDLHSELNLSSLELGDSALYFCASSVAGTGGLGETQYFGPGTRLLVL.

This clonotype was observed a few times. The gene calls are TRBV5-1 and TRBJ1-2; D gene ambiguous. The CDR3 length is 14 residues. V was clipped by 0 bases and J by 2 bases, with 8 bases between them. Germline assignment: CDR1 SGHRS and CDR2 YFSETQ. The CDR3 DNA reads TGCGCCAGCAGCTTGGGCAACGCGAACTATGGCTACACCTTC. Protein product: CASSLGNANYGYTF.

In its sample, this clonotype was seen once. V is TRBV29-1 and J is TRBJ2-5; the match to TRBD1 covers 10 bases. CDR3 size: 15 residues. V was pared by 4 bases and J by 1 base, with 6 bases of the junction left unmatched. The germline gives CDR1 SQVTM, CDR2 ANQGSEA. In nucleotides, the CDR3 is TGCAGCGTTGTATGGGACAGGGGCTTCCAAGAGACCCAGTACTTC. It codes for CSVVWDRGFQETQYF.

The chain joins TRBV10-3 to TRBJ2-5, with TRBD2 as a possible D gene (6 bases). Germline CDR1 reads ENHRY; CDR2 reads SYGVKD. V lost 2 bases, J lost 0 bases, and 10 bases lay in between. The length of the CDR3 is 15 residues. The CDR3 sequence: CAISERWGDQETQYF. CDR3 sequence (DNA): TGTGCCATCAGTGAGAGGTGGGGGGACCAAGAGACCCAGTACTTC.

V and J are TRBV5-1 and TRBJ2-3; D perhaps matches TRBD1 (6 bases). Germline CDR1 reads SGHRS; CDR2 reads YFSETQ. CDR3 length equals 15 residues. V gave up 2 bases and J gave up 1 base, with 11 bases separating them. CDR3 sequence: CASSFRDTRTDTQYF. CDR3 bases: TGCGCCAGCAGCTTTCGGGACACTCGCACAGATACGCAGTATTTT.

This clonotype was picked up a small number of times. V usage is TRBV20-1 and J usage is TRBJ2-7, with no clear D. Trimming took 1 base from V and 3 from J, leaving 10 bases between them. Germline CDR1 reads DFQATT; CDR2 reads SNEGSKA (reference sequence). The CDR3 extends over 13 amino acids. DNA of the CDR3: TGCAGTGCTAGAGCCGAAAGCAGCTACGAGCAGTACTTC. Its protein is CSARAESSYEQYF.

In its sample, this clonotype was seen once. The chain employs TRBV11-2 and TRBJ2-3; no clear D gene. Germline V gene sequence: CDR1 SGHAT, CDR2 FQNNGV. Trimming shortened V by 5 bases and J by 6 bases, and 21 bases separated the two germline ends. The CDR3 loop spans 16 amino acids. CDR3 DNA sequence: TGTGCCAGCAGCGGAAAATCCGGGCCCTTCGGGGATACGCAGTATTTT. Its translation: CASSGKSGPFGDTQYF.

This clonotype was picked up one time. The rearrangement joins TRBV29-1 to TRBJ2-7; D unresolved. V was cut by 4 bases and J by 3 bases, with 10 bases left in between. In germline, CDR1 is SQVTM, CDR2 ANQGSEA. The CDR3 covers 12 residues. The CDR3 region is CSVVISIYEQYF. DNA for the CDR3: TGCAGCGTTGTAATATCCATCTACGAGCAGTACTTC.

The rearrangement joins TRBV12-3 or TRBV12-4 to TRBJ2-5; D is perhaps TRBD1 (5 bases). V was pared by 4 bases and J by 5 bases, with 14 bases between. CDR3 length: 14 residues. As DNA, the CDR3 is TGTGCCAGCAGTTGTTCAGGGCTTGAGGAGACCCAGTACTTC. Protein product: CASSCSGLEETQYF.

The rearrangement uses TRBV5-1 and TRBJ2-1; 9 positions agree with TRBD1. CDR3 length equals 14 residues. J lost 8 bases, V lost 4 bases, and 7 bases had no gene match. CDR1 and CDR2 (germline): SGHRS, YFSETQ. Written as DNA, the CDR3 is TGCGCCAGCAGCCCCGGGACAGGGCTTTATGAGCAGTTCTTC. Its translation is CASSPGTGLYEQFF.

V usage is TRBV7-2 and J usage is TRBJ1-5; tentatively, D is TRBD1 (6 bases). Trimming took 2 bases from V and 4 from J, leaving 12 bases between them. The CDR3 is made up of 15 amino acids. Germline loops: CDR1 SGHTA, CDR2 FQGNSA. The CDR3 DNA sequence: TGTGCCAGCAGCTTATTACAGGGAGTAAATCAGCCCCAGCATTTT. This gives the protein CASSLLQGVNQPQHF.